This is a list of T cell receptor beta chains from one sample in a study of T cells in Graves' hyperthyroidism and ophthalmopathy. TCRdb reprocessed the multiplex PCR reads via MiXCR and lists one record per CDR3 protein. The table lists some 560,000 distinct CDR3 sequences, 12% to 15% of them singletons, with 11% to 15% in the top ten. Sequenced input: blood. These receptors all stem from a woman in her thirties or forties with Graves' hyperthyroidism. Both conserved end residues are part of each CDR3. D genes are given only for firm matches. Some rows mark clone size as missing; the rest say once, few, many or name a class of expanded clone.

D gene: -; clone size: -; V gene: TRBV3-1; J gene: TRBJ2-3; CDR3 DNA: TGTGCCAGCACTTCCAGTAGCGGAATGCCCCCAGATACGCAGTATTTT; CDR3 protein: CASTSSSGMPPDTQYF
D gene: TRBD1; clone size: many; V gene: TRBV12-3/TRBV12-4; J gene: TRBJ2-2; CDR3 DNA: TGTGCCAGCAGTTTAGGGGACAGCGGGAACACCGGGGAGCTGTTTTTT; CDR3 protein: CASSLGDSGNTGELFF
D gene: TRBD1; clone size: -; V gene: TRBV24-1; J gene: TRBJ2-2; CDR3 DNA: TGTGCCACCAGTGGCTTACAGGGGGCCCTAAACACCGGGGAGCTGTTTTTT; CDR3 protein: CATSGLQGALNTGELFF
D gene: -; clone size: many; V gene: TRBV3-1; J gene: TRBJ1-2; CDR3 DNA: TGTGCCAGCAGCCAAGGCTTGAGGGGGGAGGATAACTATGGCTACACCTTC; CDR3 protein: CASSQGLRGEDNYGYTF
D gene: -; clone size: -; V gene: TRBV20-1; J gene: TRBJ2-1; CDR3 DNA: TGCAGTGCTAGAGAGTCGACACGAGGGCAATACAATGAGCAGTTCTTC; CDR3 protein: CSARESTRGQYNEQFF
D gene: -; clone size: many; V gene: TRBV20-1; J gene: TRBJ2-7; CDR3 DNA: TGCAGTGCTAGTCTGCCCCCCGCCTACGAGCAGTACTTC; CDR3 protein: CSASLPPAYEQYF
D gene: -; clone size: -; V gene: TRBV11-2; J gene: TRBJ2-2; CDR3 DNA: TGTGCCAGCAGCCGAAGTCGGAGCGGGGAGCTGTTTTTT; CDR3 protein: CASSRSRSGELFF
D gene: -; clone size: -; V gene: TRBV7-9; J gene: TRBJ2-7; CDR3 DNA: TGTGCCAGCAGCCTGGCCGGATCGAACGAGCAGTACTTC; CDR3 protein: CASSLAGSNEQYF
D gene: TRBD2; clone size: many; V gene: TRBV6-1; J gene: TRBJ2-4; CDR3 DNA: TGTGCCAGCAGTGATACCGCCGCGGGAGGTTTCGCCAAAAACATTCAGTACTTC; CDR3 protein: CASSDTAAGGFAKNIQYF
D gene: -; clone size: -; V gene: TRBV20-1; J gene: TRBJ1-2; CDR3 DNA: TGCAGTGCCAGTACTGAGGGCTATGGCTACACCTTC; CDR3 protein: CSASTEGYGYTF
D gene: TRBD1; clone size: many; V gene: TRBV27; J gene: TRBJ1-1; CDR3 DNA: TGTGCCAGCAGTTTTAATCCTCAGGGGGTGACTGAAGCTTTCTTT; CDR3 protein: CASSFNPQGVTEAFF
D gene: -; clone size: -; V gene: TRBV4-2; J gene: TRBJ2-1; CDR3 DNA: TGTGCCAGCAGTCAGCGATGGCGGGATAGCGGTGAGCAGTTCTTC; CDR3 protein: CASSQRWRDSGEQFF
D gene: -; clone size: few; V gene: TRBV2; J gene: TRBJ2-2; CDR3 DNA: TGTGCCAGCAGTGACTTTGGCGGGATCGCCGGGGAGCTGTTTTTT; CDR3 protein: CASSDFGGIAGELFF
D gene: -; clone size: -; V gene: TRBV6-1; J gene: TRBJ2-7; CDR3 DNA: TGTGCCAGCAGTGAAGGTTTTGAGGGTCGCGAGCAGTACTTC; CDR3 protein: CASSEGFEGREQYF
D gene: TRBD1; clone size: many; V gene: TRBV5-6; J gene: TRBJ2-7; CDR3 DNA: TGTGCCAGCAGCGGGACAGACCCCTACGAGCAGTACTTC; CDR3 protein: CASSGTDPYEQYF
D gene: -; clone size: many; V gene: TRBV27; J gene: TRBJ1-1; CDR3 DNA: TGTGCCAGCAGTCCGACGGGACATATGAACACTGAAGCTTTCTTT; CDR3 protein: CASSPTGHMNTEAFF
D gene: -; clone size: many; V gene: TRBV3-1; J gene: TRBJ2-5; CDR3 DNA: TGTGCCAGCAGGGACAGGGCTAGCGGGATCCAAGAGACCCAGTACTTC; CDR3 protein: CASRDRASGIQETQYF
D gene: -; clone size: many; V gene: TRBV6-1; J gene: TRBJ2-3; CDR3 DNA: TGTGCCAGCAGTTACAGAGAAAAGAGCACAGATACGCAGTATTTT; CDR3 protein: CASSYREKSTDTQYF
D gene: -; clone size: -; V gene: TRBV18; J gene: TRBJ1-2; CDR3 DNA: TGTGCCAGCTCACCACCGCAGGGCAGCTCCGCTAACTATGGCTACACCTTC; CDR3 protein: CASSPPQGSSANYGYTF
D gene: TRBD1; clone size: many; V gene: TRBV12-3/TRBV12-4; J gene: TRBJ2-1; CDR3 DNA: TGTGCCAGCAGCCAAATCGTGGACAGGAATGAGCAGTTCTTC; CDR3 protein: CASSQIVDRNEQFF
D gene: -; clone size: many; V gene: TRBV20-1; J gene: TRBJ2-1; CDR3 DNA: TGCAGTGCCGCGCTAGCCAACGTGGGGAATGAGCAGTTCTTC; CDR3 protein: CSAALANVGNEQFF
D gene: -; clone size: many; V gene: TRBV7-3; J gene: TRBJ2-3; CDR3 DNA: TGTGCCAGCAGCTTTTCCAGGGATCCCACAGATACGCAGTATTTT; CDR3 protein: CASSFSRDPTDTQYF
D gene: -; clone size: many; V gene: TRBV3-1; J gene: TRBJ1-1; CDR3 DNA: TGTGCCAGCGGGGGGCGTGGAACTGAAGCTTTCTTT; CDR3 protein: CASGGRGTEAFF
D gene: -; clone size: -; V gene: TRBV20-1; J gene: TRBJ2-3; CDR3 DNA: TGCAGTGCTCCCAGCTCTTACTTGCCAACGCAGTATTTT; CDR3 protein: CSAPSSYLPTQYF
D gene: TRBD1; clone size: few; V gene: TRBV6-5; J gene: TRBJ2-7; CDR3 DNA: TGTGCCAGCAGTTACCAGTTGACAGGGGGCGCTTACGAGCAGTACTTC; CDR3 protein: CASSYQLTGGAYEQYF
D gene: -; clone size: -; V gene: TRBV10-2; J gene: TRBJ1-5; CDR3 DNA: TGCGCCAGCAGTAATCGGGGGAGCAATCAGCCCCAGCATTTT; CDR3 protein: CASSNRGSNQPQHF
D gene: -; clone size: -; V gene: TRBV24-1; J gene: TRBJ2-3; CDR3 DNA: TGTGCCACCAGTGCCAGCGGGACAAGCACAGATACGCAGTATTTT; CDR3 protein: CATSASGTSTDTQYF
D gene: -; clone size: many; V gene: TRBV5-1; J gene: TRBJ1-1; CDR3 DNA: TGCGCCAGCAGCCTTACCGACAGTGAAGCTTTCTTT; CDR3 protein: CASSLTDSEAFF
D gene: -; clone size: many; V gene: TRBV7-2; J gene: TRBJ1-3; CDR3 DNA: TGTGCCAGCAGCAATCCTAGCCCAGGGTGGGGAGGAAACACCATATATTTT; CDR3 protein: CASSNPSPGWGGNTIYF
D gene: TRBD1; clone size: few; V gene: TRBV20-1; J gene: TRBJ2-5; CDR3 DNA: TGCAGTGCCAGAGGACAGGGTTCCCCAGAGACCCAGTACTTC; CDR3 protein: CSARGQGSPETQYF
D gene: -; clone size: many; V gene: TRBV27; J gene: TRBJ2-7; CDR3 DNA: TGTGCCAGCAGTTCTATACAAAGCTCCTACGAGCAGTACTTC; CDR3 protein: CASSSIQSSYEQYF
D gene: -; clone size: -; V gene: TRBV4-2; J gene: TRBJ2-3; CDR3 DNA: TGTGCCAGCAGCAATAGGGGGGATACGCAGTATTTT; CDR3 protein: CASSNRGDTQYF
D gene: -; clone size: many; V gene: TRBV20-1; J gene: TRBJ2-3; CDR3 DNA: TGCAGTGCTAGAGATCCAATAACTGGATCAGATACGCAGTATTTT; CDR3 protein: CSARDPITGSDTQYF
D gene: -; clone size: few; V gene: TRBV6-1; J gene: TRBJ2-7; CDR3 DNA: TGTGCCAGCAGTGCAAGGAGTACTTACGAGCAGTACTTC; CDR3 protein: CASSARSTYEQYF
D gene: -; clone size: few; V gene: TRBV29-1; J gene: TRBJ2-1; CDR3 DNA: TGCAGCGTGCTGGGGGTTGAGCAGTTCTTC; CDR3 protein: CSVLGVEQFF
D gene: TRBD2; clone size: -; V gene: TRBV18; J gene: TRBJ2-5; CDR3 DNA: TGTGCCAGCTCACCACGACTAGCAGAAAGTAGAGAGACCCAGTACTTC; CDR3 protein: CASSPRLAESRETQYF
D gene: -; clone size: many; V gene: TRBV12-3/TRBV12-4; J gene: TRBJ2-5; CDR3 DNA: TGTGCCAGCAGTTTTGTCGGCAGGGGTTACCAAGAGACCCAGTACTTC; CDR3 protein: CASSFVGRGYQETQYF
D gene: -; clone size: many; V gene: TRBV12-3/TRBV12-4; J gene: TRBJ1-5; CDR3 DNA: TGTGCCAGCAGTGCCTCGGGATTATGGCAGCCCCAGCATTTT; CDR3 protein: CASSASGLWQPQHF
D gene: -; clone size: -; V gene: TRBV20-1; J gene: TRBJ1-2; CDR3 DNA: TGCAGTGCTAGTATGACCGGGACGGGCTACACCTTC; CDR3 protein: CSASMTGTGYTF